This T cell receptor beta chain emerged from a study of response to subunit inactivated influenza vaccine. From germline, CDR1 is SGHKS and CDR2 YYEKEE (reference sequence). This CDR3 contains 16 residues. V was clipped by 0 bases and J by 2 bases, with 12 bases between them. From the RT-PCR reads, TCRdb called clonotypes with MiXCR, one entry per CDR3 protein. The data show about 480,000 distinct CDR3 sequences, 9.5% to 12% seen once. Study results and limitations: Authors proposed each seasonal influenza vaccination draws in few new T cells.

Details on this clonotype: The antigen remains undetermined.

This sample comprised PBMCs from blood, obtained 40 to 50 days after vaccination. The J gene is TRBJ1-5, the V gene TRBV5-5; D is unclear. The source of this sequence is a man aged 50-59 years who received an inactivated influenza vaccine. CDR3 loop: CASSLERNLGNQPQHF. The CDR3, as DNA: TGTGCCAGCAGCTTGGAAAGGAATTTGGGCAATCAGCCCCAGCATTTT.